This entry lists 15 T cell receptor beta chains sequenced from one sample in a study of response to subunit inactivated influenza vaccine. TCRdb analysed the RT-PCR reads with MiXCR anew, one entry per CDR3 protein. The sample has about 300,000 distinct CDR3 sequences; 22% are singletons. The sample consisted of PBMCs from blood, taken less than 22 months after vaccination. The source is a man aged 50 to 69 who received an inactivated influenza vaccine.

This chain links TRBV28 with TRBJ1-5; 8 positions agree with TRBD1. Germline CDR1 is MDHEN and CDR2 is SYDVKM. The CDR3 consists of 14 residues. The CDR3 region is CAGQGAYSNQPQHF. CDR3 bases: TGTGCGGGGCAGGGGGCTTATAGCAATCAGCCCCAGCATTTT.

This clonotype was counted ten times or more. The J gene is TRBJ1-1, the V gene TRBV29-1, with D possibly matching TRBD1 (5 bases). Germline lookup yields CDR1 SQVTM and CDR2 ANQGSEA. V lost 4 bases and J 1 base, leaving 10 bases between the germline ends. The CDR3 sequence is 13 residues long. The DNA for the CDR3 is TGCAGCGTTGGACAGATAGAGAACACTGAAGCTTTCTTT. Its translation is CSVGQIENTEAFF.

CDR3 region: CASSVVPGANEQFF. CDR3 DNA: TGTGCCAGCAGCGTAGTTCCCGGGGCCAATGAGCAGTTCTTC. The chain has TRBV9 and TRBJ2-1; the D call may be TRBD1 or TRBD2 (5 bases each). The CDR3 covers 14 residues. Trimming removed 0 bases at V and 6 bases at J, with 10 bases between. Per the germline V gene, CDR1 is SGDLS and CDR2 is YYNGEE.

This clonotype was observed a few times. The chain couples TRBV6-5 to TRBJ2-3; TRBD2 aligns across 9 bases. There are 16 residues in the CDR3. Germline lookup yields CDR1 MNHEY and CDR2 SVGAGI. The V gene end was trimmed by 4 bases and the J gene end by 2 bases; junction bases not matched to a gene: 7. The DNA of the CDR3 is TGTGCCAGCAGTTCGACAGGACTAGCGCACACAGATACGCAGTATTTT. Protein sequence: CASSSTGLAHTDTQYF.

Only a few counts were recorded for this clonotype. V is TRBV3-1 and J is TRBJ2-3; TRBD2 agrees at 11 bases. This CDR3 comprises 15 residues. V was pared by 5 bases and J by 1 base, with 2 bases of the junction left unmatched. The germline gives CDR1 LGHDT, CDR2 YNNKEL (reference sequence). CDR3 region: CASSSTSGGTDTQYF. CDR3 DNA sequence: TGTGCCAGCAGCTCGACTAGCGGGGGCACAGATACGCAGTATTTT.

In this sample, this clonotype turned up many times. The genes are TRBV12-3 or TRBV12-4 and TRBJ1-5; 8 bases are a match to TRBD1. This CDR3 region has 17 residues. Germline trimming cut 6 bases from V and 5 bases from J; bases unmatched to any gene: 15. The CDR3 DNA is TGTGCCAGCAGGGGGGACAGGAGGGGGGCAAGGGATCAGCCCCAGCATTTT. It is translated as CASRGDRRGARDQPQHF.

This clonotype was seen a few times. The chain recombines TRBV7-9 with TRBJ2-1, with TRBD2 matching over 7 bases. Unmatched junction bases numbered 12, after V lost 7 bases and J lost 6 bases. There are 15 residues in the CDR3. Per the germline V gene, CDR1 is SEHNR and CDR2 is FQNEAQ (reference sequence). The CDR3, as DNA: TGTGCCAGCACCCCCGGACTGGGGGGGATCAATGAGCAGTTCTTC. Translating it yields CASTPGLGGINEQFF.

This clonotype was counted a few times. J is TRBJ1-6 and V is TRBV7-2; D unresolved. Between the trimmed V and J ends, which lost 2 bases and 15 bases, there was a span of 14 bases. The CDR3 runs to 13 residues. Germline V gives CDR1 SGHTA, CDR2 FQGNSA. The CDR3 nucleotides are TGTGCCAGCAGCTTAAGCTCTTGGGATAACCTCCACTTT. Protein: CASSLSSWDNLHF.

This clonotype was seen at least ten times. The gene calls are TRBV2 and TRBJ1-4, with 10 bases identical to TRBD1. V shed 6 bases and J 7 bases; nucleotides not matched to a gene: 5. Germline CDR1 SNHLY, CDR2 FYNNEI. The CDR3 consists of 14 residues. CDR3 sequence reads: CASRPGQGVEKLFF. The DNA for the CDR3 is TGTGCCAGCAGACCCGGACAGGGGGTTGAAAAACTGTTTTTT.

This clonotype has more than one count but fewer than ten. This chain connects TRBV27 to TRBJ1-6; D perhaps matches TRBD1 (5 bases). V lost 5 bases to trimming and J lost 9 bases, with 17 bases between them. Germline V CDR1 and CDR2: MNHEY, SMNVEV (reference sequence). The CDR3 totals 15 residues. The CDR3 is CASSRDRAGSSPLHF. For the CDR3, the DNA is TGTGCCAGCAGTCGGGACCGGGCTGGGAGTTCACCCCTCCACTTT.

The V gene is TRBV4-1, the J gene TRBJ1-6; D is ambiguous. CDR1 is MGHRA and CDR2 is YSYEKL in the germline V gene. This CDR3 is 15 amino acids long. V lost 1 base, J lost 4 bases, and 8 bases lay in between. The CDR3 region is CASSQGENYNSPLHF. Here the CDR3 DNA reads TGCGCCAGCAGCCAAGGGGAGAATTATAATTCACCCCTCCACTTT.

The sample holds a few counts of this clonotype. This chain uses TRBV5-1 with TRBJ2-3; 10 bases are a match to TRBD2. This CDR3 comprises 15 residues. Germline CDR1 is SGHRS and CDR2 is YFSETQ. V was pared by 0 bases and J by 6 bases, with 4 bases of the junction left unmatched. The CDR3: CASSLELAGGDTQYF. CDR3 nucleotides: TGCGCCAGCAGCTTGGAGTTAGCGGGAGGTGATACGCAGTATTTT.

A few counts support this clonotype. The chain carries TRBV6-2 or TRBV6-3 and TRBJ1-5; 12 bases align to TRBD1. V lost 5 bases to trimming and J lost 2 bases; unmatched junction nucleotides: 19. Germline loops: CDR1 MNHEY, CDR2 SVGEGT. CDR3 length: 21 amino acids. The CDR3 DNA is TGTGCCAGCAGTCCAATTTACTCCGGGACAGGGGGCCTTCCAGGCAATCAGCCCCAGCATTTT. It is translated as CASSPIYSGTGGLPGNQPQHF.

This clonotype was detected many times. The gene calls are TRBV7-2 and TRBJ2-5; 7 bases fit TRBD1. Germline V gene data show CDR1 as SGHTA and CDR2 as FQGNSA. This CDR3 is built from 16 residues. With 1 base clipped from V and 0 bases from J, the junction kept 5 bases outside the gene matches. CDR3 nucleotides: TGTGCCAGCAGCTTAGTAGACAGGGCGTACCAAGAGACCCAGTACTTC. It yields the protein CASSLVDRAYQETQYF.

This rearrangement joins TRBV5-1 to TRBJ2-1; D gene uncertain. Trimming cost V 0 bases and J 4 bases, with 5 bases left between them. The CDR3 is 13 amino acids. Germline V gene sequence: CDR1 SGHRS, CDR2 YFSETQ. CDR3 amino acids: CASSLATYNEQFF. The CDR3 DNA is TGCGCCAGCAGCTTGGCCACATACAATGAGCAGTTCTTC.